The clone carrying this T cell receptor beta chain was observed a few times. Its antigen is as yet unknown. The data are from a study of blood T cells in healthy people across ages. Overall study results and limits: Those diversity estimates obtained from one million T cells were thought to be underestimates. In older individuals, TCR beta diversity per million T cells was lower, falling roughly linearly with age.

Together with a sample-barcoded 5' primer, a J-beta primer mix was included in a second PCR lasting roughly 7 to 11 cycles. TCRdb passed the 5' RACE reads through MiXCR, listing each CDR3 protein once. The sample lists over 1.5 million distinct CDR3 sequences; approximately 50% were seen once. The junction had 11 bases not matched to a gene; V was cut back by 8 bases and J by 4 bases. There are 17 residues in the CDR3. The germline CDR1 and CDR2 sequences are SGHTA and FQGNSA. The specimen sequenced was blood. The rearrangement joins TRBV7-2 to TRBJ2-5; TRBD2 agrees at 15 bases. This TCR came from a middle-aged woman in good health. CDR3 residues: CASSPPGLAGGRETQYF. Written as DNA, the CDR3 is TGTGCCAGCTCTCCTCCGGGACTAGCGGGGGGACGAGAGACCCAGTACTTC.